This T cell receptor beta chain was found in a study of T cell responses to AZD1222 COVID-19 vaccine. Germline V gives CDR1 MNHEY, CDR2 SVGAGI. The length of the CDR3 is 16 residues. After removal of 0 bases from V and 4 bases from J, the junction contained 8 bases not matched to a gene. This table comes from immunoSEQ multiplex PCR, and its TCRdb copy is limited to in-frame clones, with some not included. The table lists some 150,000 clones, around nine tenths of them singletons. The receptor's source is an adult in good health. This chain connects TRBV6-5 to TRBJ1-1, with 7 nucleotides matching TRBD1. Sequenced here: peripheral blood, sampled on day 0 of AZD1222 vaccination. For the CDR3, the DNA is TGTGCCAGCAGTTACTCCCAGGGGGTATTCGGCACTGAAGCTTTCTTT. As protein: CASSYSQGVFGTEAFF.